What follows are 5 T cell receptor beta chains derived from one specimen sequenced in a study of T cells in narcolepsy. TCRdb's copy holds only in-frame clones and misses some; the assay was immunoSEQ multiplex PCR. The sample has 25,000 to 30,000 clones; around 87% are singletons. Sequencing was performed on memory (CD45RA-) CD4+ T cells from blood. Receptors originate from a human donor in good health.

V is TRBV5-1 and J is TRBJ2-3; maybe TRBD2 (5 bases). The V end lost 0 bases, the J end lost 4 bases, and 15 bases lay between the germline ends. This CDR3 comprises 16 residues. CDR1 and CDR2 (germline): SGHRS, YFSETQ. The CDR3 loop reads CASSLGLSASADTQYF. The CDR3 region has the DNA TGCGCCAGCAGCTTGGGACTATCCGCCAGCGCAGATACGCAGTATTTT. Together with reference TRBV5-1 and TRBJ2-3, the CDR3 gives the full variable domain: KAGVTQTPRYLIKTRGQQVTLSCSPISGHRSVSWYQQTPGQGLQFLFEYFSETQRNKGNFPGRFSGRQFSNSRSEMNVSTLELGDSALYLCASSLGLSASADTQYFGPGTRLTVL.

This sequence joins TRBV19 and TRBJ1-1, with 10 bases lining up with TRBD1. V gave up 7 bases and J gave up 1 base; unmatched junction bases: 3. Germline values: CDR1 LNHDA, CDR2 SQIVND (reference sequence). The CDR3 runs to 14 residues. CDR3 nucleotides: TGTGCCAGTACCAGGACAGGGGGGAACACTGAAGCTTTCTTT. This gives the protein CASTRTGGNTEAFF.

V and J are TRBV7-3 and TRBJ2-3, with 8 bases identical to TRBD2. Germline CDR1 reads SGHTA; CDR2 reads FQGTGA. Trimming took 5 bases from V and 4 from J; bases not matched to a gene: 8. The CDR3 loop spans 15 amino acids. This chain's CDR3 is CASSLGREGPDTQYF. CDR3 coding DNA: TGTGCCAGCAGCCTGGGACGGGAGGGCCCAGATACGCAGTATTTT.

The rearrangement joins TRBV5-1 to TRBJ2-1; 9 positions agree with TRBD1. Germline assignment: CDR1 SGHRS and CDR2 YFSETQ. With V trimmed by 0 bases and J by 5 bases, 6 bases remained unmatched. The length of the CDR3 is 16 residues. In DNA, the CDR3 is TGCGCCAGCAGCTTGGTGTGGGACAGGGTGAACAATGAGCAGTTCTTC. Translated, it gives CASSLVWDRVNNEQFF.

This clone has just one count. The chain combines TRBV13 with TRBJ2-1, with TRBD2 matching over 13 bases. After removal of 3 bases from V and 7 bases from J, the junction contained 3 bases not matched to a gene. The CDR3 extends over 15 amino acids. The germline CDR1 and CDR2 sequences are PRHDT and FYEKMQ (reference sequence). CDR3 sequence reads: CASSFRTSGGNEQFF. The DNA for the CDR3 is TGTGCCAGCAGCTTCCGGACTAGCGGGGGTAATGAGCAGTTCTTC. The variable domain in full, completed from reference TRBV13 and TRBJ2-1, reads AAGVIQSPRHLIKEKRETATLKCYPIPRHDTVYWYQQGPGQDPQFLISFYEKMQSDKGSIPDRFSAQQFSDYHSELNMSSLELGDSALYFCASSFRTSGGNEQFFGPGTRLTVL.